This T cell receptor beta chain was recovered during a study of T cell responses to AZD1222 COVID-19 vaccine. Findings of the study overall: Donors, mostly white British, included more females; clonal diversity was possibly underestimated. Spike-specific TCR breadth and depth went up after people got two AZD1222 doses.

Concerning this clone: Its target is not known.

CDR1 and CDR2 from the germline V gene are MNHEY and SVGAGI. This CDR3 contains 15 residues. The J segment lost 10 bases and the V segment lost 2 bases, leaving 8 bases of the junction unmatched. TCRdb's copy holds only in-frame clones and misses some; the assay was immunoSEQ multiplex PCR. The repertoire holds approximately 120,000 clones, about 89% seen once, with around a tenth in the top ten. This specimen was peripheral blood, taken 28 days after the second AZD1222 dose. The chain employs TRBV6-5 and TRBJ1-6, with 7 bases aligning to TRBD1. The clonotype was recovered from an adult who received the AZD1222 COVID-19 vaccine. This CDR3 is CASSYRQGWNSPLHF. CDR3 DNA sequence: TGTGCCAGCAGTTACCGACAGGGATGGAACTCACCCCTCCACTTT.